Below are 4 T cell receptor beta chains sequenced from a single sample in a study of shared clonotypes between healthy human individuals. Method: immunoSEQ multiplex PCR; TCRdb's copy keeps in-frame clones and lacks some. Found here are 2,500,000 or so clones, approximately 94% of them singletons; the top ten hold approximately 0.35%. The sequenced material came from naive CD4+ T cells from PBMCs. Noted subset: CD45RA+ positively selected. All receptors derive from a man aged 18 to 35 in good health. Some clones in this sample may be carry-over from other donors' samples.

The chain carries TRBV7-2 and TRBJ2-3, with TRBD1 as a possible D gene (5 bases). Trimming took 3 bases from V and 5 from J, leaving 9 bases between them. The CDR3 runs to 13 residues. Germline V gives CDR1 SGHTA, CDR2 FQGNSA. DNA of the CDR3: TGTGCCAGCAGCTTTTTAAGGGGAGATACGCAGTATTTT. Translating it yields CASSFLRGDTQYF.

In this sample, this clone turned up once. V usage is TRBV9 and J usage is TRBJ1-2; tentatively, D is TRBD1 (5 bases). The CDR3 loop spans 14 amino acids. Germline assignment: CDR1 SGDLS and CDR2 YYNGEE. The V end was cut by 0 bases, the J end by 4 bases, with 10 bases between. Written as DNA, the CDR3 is TGTGCCAGCAGCGTAGGGGGGGTCAGCTATGGCTACACCTTC. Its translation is CASSVGGVSYGYTF.

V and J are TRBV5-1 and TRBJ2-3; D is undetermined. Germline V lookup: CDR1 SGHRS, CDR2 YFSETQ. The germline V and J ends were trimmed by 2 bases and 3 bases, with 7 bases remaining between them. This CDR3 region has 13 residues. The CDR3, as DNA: TGCGCCAGCAGCTTCCAGCTAACAGATACGCAGTATTTT. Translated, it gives CASSFQLTDTQYF.

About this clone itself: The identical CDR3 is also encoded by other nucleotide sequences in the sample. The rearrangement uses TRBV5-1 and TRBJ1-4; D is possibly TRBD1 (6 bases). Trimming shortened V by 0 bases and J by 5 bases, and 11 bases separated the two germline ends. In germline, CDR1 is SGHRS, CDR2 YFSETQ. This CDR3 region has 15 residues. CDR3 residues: CASSLALQGNEKLFF. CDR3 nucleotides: TGCGCCAGCAGCTTGGCCTTACAGGGAAATGAAAAACTGTTTTTT.